This TCR beta chain was obtained from a study of naive and memory T cell subsets. TCR cDNA received a 3' ligated oligonucleotide that carried a UMI. The SP2 primer and nested alpha and beta constant region primers amplified ligated cDNA in four rounds. TCRdb redid the calling of the 5' RACE reads with MiXCR, one entry per CDR3 protein. In the table there are approximately 32,000 distinct CDR3 sequences, roughly a sixth of which are singletons. At least ten counts were recorded for this clonotype. The junction does not match germline at one end; this may be a read error. This clonotype was obtained from a female donor in good health.

The CDR3 here is CSAERQHEETQYF. The CDR3 DNA sequence: TGCAGCGCTGAACGGCAGCACGAAGAGACCCAGTACTTC. The chain has TRBV29-1 and TRBJ2-5; no definite D call. The germline V gene has CDR1 SQVTM and CDR2 ANQGSEA. This CDR3 region has 13 residues. Full variable domain (remainder filled in from reference TRBV29-1 and TRBJ2-5): SAVISQKPSRDICQRGTSLTIQCQVDSQVTMMFWYRQQPGQSLTLIATANQGSEATYESGFVIDKFPISRPNLTFSTLTVSNMSPEDSSIYLCSAERQHEETQYFGPGTRLLVL.